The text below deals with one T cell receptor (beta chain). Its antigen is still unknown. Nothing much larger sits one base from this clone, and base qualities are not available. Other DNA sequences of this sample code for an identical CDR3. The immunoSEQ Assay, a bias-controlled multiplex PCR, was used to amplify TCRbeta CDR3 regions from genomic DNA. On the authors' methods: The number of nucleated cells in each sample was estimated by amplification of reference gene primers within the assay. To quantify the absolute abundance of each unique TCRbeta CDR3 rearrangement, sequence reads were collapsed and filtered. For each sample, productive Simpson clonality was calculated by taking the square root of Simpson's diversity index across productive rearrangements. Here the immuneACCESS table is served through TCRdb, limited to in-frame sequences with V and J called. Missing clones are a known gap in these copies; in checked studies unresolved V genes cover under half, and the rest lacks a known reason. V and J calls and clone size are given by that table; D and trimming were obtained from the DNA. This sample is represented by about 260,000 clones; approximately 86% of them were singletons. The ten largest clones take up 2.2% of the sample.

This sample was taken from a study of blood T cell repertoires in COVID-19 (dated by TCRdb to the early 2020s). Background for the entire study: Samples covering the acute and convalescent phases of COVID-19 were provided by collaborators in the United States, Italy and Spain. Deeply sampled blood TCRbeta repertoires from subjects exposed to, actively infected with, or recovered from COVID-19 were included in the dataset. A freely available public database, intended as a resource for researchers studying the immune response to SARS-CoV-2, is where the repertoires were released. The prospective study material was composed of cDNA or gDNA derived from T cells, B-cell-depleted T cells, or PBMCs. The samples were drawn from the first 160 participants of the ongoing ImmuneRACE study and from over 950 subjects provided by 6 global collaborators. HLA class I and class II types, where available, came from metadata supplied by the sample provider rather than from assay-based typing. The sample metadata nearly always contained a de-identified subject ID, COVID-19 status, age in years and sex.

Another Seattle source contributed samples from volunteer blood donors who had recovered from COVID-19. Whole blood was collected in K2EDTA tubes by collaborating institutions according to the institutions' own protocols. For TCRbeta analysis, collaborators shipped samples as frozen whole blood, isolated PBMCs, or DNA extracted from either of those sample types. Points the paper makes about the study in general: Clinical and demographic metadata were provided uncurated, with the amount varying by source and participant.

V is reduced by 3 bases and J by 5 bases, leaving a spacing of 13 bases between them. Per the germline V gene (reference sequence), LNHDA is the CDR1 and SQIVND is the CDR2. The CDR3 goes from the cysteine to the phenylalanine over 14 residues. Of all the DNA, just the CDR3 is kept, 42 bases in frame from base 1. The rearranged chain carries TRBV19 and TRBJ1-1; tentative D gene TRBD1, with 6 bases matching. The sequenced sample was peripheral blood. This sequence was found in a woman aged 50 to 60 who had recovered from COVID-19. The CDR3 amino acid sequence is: CASSIWGRSTEAFF. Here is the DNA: TGTGCCAGTAGTATCTGGGGGCGGTCGACTGAAGCTTTCTTT.